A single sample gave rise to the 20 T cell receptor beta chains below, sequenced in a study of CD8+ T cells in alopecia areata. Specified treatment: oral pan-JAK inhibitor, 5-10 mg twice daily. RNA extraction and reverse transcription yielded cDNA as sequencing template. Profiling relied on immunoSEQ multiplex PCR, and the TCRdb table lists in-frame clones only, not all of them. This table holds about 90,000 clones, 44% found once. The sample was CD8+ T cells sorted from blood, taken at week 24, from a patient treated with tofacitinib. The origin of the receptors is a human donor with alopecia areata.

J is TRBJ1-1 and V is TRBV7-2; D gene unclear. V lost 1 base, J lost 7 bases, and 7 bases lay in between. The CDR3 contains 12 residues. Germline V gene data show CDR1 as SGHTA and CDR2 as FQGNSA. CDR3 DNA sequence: TGTGCCAGCAGCTTAGGGGCCCTTGAAGCTTTCTTT. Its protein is CASSLGALEAFF.

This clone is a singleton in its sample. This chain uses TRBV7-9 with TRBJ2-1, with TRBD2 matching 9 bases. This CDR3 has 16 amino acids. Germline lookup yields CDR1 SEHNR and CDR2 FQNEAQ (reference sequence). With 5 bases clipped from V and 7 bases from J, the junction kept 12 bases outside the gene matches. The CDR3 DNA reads TGTGCCAGCAGCCCTGTGACTAGCGGAATAATTAATGAGCAGTTCTTC. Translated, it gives CASSPVTSGIINEQFF.

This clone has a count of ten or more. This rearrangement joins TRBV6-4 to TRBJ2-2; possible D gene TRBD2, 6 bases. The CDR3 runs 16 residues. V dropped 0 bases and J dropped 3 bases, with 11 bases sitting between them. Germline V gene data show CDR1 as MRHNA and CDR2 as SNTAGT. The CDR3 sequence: CASSDSNGGDTGELFF. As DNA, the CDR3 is TGTGCCAGCAGTGACTCGAATGGAGGGGACACCGGGGAGCTGTTTTTT.

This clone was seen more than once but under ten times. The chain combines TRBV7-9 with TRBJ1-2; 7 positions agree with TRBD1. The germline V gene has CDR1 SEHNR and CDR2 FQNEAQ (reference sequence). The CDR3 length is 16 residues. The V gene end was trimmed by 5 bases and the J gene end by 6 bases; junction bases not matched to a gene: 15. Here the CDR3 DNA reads TGTGCCAGCAGCCTCGACCAGGGGGGGGCGAAGGATGGCTACACCTTC. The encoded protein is CASSLDQGGAKDGYTF.

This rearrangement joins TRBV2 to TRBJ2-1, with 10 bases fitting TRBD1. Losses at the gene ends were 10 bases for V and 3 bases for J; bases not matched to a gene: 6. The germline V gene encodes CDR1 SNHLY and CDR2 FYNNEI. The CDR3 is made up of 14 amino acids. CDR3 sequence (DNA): TGTGCCAAGCAGAGGGACAGGGGCTACAATGAGCAGTTCTTC. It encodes CAKQRDRGYNEQFF.

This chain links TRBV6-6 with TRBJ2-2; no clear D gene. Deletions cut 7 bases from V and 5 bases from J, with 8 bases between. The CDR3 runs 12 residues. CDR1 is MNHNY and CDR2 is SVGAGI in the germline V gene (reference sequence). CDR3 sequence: CASNHWTGELFF. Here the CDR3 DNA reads TGTGCCAGCAACCACTGGACCGGGGAGCTGTTTTTT.

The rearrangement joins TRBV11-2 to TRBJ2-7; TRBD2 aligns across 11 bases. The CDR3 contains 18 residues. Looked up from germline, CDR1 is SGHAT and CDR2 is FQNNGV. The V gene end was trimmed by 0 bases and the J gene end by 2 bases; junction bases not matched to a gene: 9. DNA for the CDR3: TGTGCCAGCAGCTTAGAAGTCGGGACTAGCGGTACCCCCTACGAGCAGTACTTC. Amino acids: CASSLEVGTSGTPYEQYF.

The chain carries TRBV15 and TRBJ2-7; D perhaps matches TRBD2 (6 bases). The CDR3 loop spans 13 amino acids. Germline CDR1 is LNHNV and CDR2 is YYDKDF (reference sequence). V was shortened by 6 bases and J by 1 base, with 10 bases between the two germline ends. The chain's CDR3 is CATSSRGSYEQYF. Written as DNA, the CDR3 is TGTGCCACCAGTTCCCGGGGGTCCTACGAGCAGTACTTC.

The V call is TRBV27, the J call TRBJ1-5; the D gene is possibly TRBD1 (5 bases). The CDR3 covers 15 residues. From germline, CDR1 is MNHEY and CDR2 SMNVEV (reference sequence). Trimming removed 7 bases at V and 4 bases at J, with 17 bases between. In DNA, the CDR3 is TGTGCCAGCATTCCCCGGGCAGGGTCGAATCAGCCCCAGCATTTT. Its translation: CASIPRAGSNQPQHF.

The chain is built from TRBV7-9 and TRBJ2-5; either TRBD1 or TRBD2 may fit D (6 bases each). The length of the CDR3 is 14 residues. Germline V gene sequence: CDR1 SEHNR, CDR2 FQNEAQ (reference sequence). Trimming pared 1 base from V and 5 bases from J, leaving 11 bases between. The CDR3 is CASSLVGGGETQYF. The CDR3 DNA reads TGTGCCAGCAGCTTAGTCGGAGGGGGGGAGACCCAGTACTTC.

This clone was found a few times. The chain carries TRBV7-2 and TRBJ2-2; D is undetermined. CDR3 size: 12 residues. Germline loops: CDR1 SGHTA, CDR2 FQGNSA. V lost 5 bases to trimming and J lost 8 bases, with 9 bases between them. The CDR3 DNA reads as TGTGCCAGCAGCCACGGTTGGGGGGAGCTGTTTTTT. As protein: CASSHGWGELFF.

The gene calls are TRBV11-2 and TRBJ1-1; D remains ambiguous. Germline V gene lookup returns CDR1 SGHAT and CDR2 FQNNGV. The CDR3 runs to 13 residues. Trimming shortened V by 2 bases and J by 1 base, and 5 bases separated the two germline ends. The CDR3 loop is CASSLFRNTEAFF. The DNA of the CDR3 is TGTGCCAGCAGCTTATTCAGGAACACTGAAGCTTTCTTT.

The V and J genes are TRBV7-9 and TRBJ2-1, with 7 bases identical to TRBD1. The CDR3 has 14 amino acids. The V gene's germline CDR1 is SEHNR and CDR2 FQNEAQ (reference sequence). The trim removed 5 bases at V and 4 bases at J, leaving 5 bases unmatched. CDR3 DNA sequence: TGTGCCAGCAGCCACAGACAGGGTTACAATGAGCAGTTCTTC. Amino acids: CASSHRQGYNEQFF.

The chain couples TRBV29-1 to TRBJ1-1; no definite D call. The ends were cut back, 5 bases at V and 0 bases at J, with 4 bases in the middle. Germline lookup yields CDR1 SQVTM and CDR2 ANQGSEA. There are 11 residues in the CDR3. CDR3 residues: CSVPVNTEAFF. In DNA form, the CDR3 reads TGCAGCGTTCCAGTGAACACTGAAGCTTTCTTT.

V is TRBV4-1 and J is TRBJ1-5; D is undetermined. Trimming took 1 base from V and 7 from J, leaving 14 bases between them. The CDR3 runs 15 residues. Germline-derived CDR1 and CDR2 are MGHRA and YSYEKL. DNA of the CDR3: TGCGCCAGCAGCCAAGTTGCCTTGGGCACCCAGCCCCAGCATTTT. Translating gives CASSQVALGTQPQHF.

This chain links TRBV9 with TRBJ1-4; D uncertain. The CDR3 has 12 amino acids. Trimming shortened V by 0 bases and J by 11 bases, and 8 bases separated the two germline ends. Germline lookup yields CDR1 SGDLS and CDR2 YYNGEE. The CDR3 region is CASSVVDGKLFF. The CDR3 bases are TGTGCCAGCAGCGTAGTAGATGGGAAACTGTTTTTT.

The CDR3 reads CSVQNRGAGNEQFF. CDR3 DNA: TGCAGCGTTCAGAACAGGGGAGCCGGCAATGAGCAGTTCTTC. This chain uses TRBV29-1 with TRBJ2-1, with 7 nucleotides matching TRBD1. V lost 5 bases to trimming and J lost 6 bases; unmatched junction nucleotides: 10. Germline-derived CDR1 and CDR2 are SQVTM and ANQGSEA. This CDR3 is built from 14 residues.

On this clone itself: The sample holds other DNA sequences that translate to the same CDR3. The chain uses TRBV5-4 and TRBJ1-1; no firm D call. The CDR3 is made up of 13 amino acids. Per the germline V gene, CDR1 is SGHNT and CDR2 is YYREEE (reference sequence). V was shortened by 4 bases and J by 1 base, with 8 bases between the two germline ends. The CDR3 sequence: CASSLRGNTEAFF. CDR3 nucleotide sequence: TGTGCCAGCAGCCTTCGGGGGAACACTGAAGCTTTCTTT.

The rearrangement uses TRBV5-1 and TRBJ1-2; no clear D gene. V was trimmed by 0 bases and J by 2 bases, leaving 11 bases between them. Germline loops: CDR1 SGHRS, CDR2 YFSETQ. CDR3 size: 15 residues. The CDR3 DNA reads TGCGCCAGCAGCTTGGTATCAGCAGGCAACTATGGCTACACCTTC. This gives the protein CASSLVSAGNYGYTF.

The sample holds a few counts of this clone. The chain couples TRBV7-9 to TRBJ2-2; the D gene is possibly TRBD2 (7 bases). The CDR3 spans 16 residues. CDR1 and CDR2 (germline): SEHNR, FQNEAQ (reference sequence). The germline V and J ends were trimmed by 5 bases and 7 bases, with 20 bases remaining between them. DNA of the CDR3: TGTGCCAGCAGCCTATCCCCGGGGGGCGCAGACGGGGAGCTGTTTTTT. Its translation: CASSLSPGGADGELFF.